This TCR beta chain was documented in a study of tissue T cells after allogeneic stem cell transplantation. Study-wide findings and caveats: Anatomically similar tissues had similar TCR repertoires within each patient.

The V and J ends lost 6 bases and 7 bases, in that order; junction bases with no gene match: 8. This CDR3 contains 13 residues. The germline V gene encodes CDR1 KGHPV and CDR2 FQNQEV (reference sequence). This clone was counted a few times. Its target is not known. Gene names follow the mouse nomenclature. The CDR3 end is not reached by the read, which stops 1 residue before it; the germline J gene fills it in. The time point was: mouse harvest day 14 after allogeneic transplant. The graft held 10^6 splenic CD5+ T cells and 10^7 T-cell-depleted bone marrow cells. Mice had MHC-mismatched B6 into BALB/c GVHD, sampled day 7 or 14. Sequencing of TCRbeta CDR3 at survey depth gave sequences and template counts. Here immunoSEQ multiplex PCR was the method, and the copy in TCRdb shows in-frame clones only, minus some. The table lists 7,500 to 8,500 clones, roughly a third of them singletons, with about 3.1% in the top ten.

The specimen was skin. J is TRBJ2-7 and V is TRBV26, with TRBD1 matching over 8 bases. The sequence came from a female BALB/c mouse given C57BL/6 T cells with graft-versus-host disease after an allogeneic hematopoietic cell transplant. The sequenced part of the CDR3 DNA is TGTGCCAGCAGCCCCCGGGACAGGAGCGAACAGTAC. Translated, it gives CASSPRDRSEQY. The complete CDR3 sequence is CASSPRDRSEQYF.